These 14 T cell receptor beta chains originate from one sample sequenced in a study of blood T cell repertoires in COVID-19. Some clones are missing from TCRdb's copy, which holds only in-frame ones; the method was immunoSEQ multiplex PCR. This sample carries more than 150,000 clones, 94% of them seen once, and the ten largest clones take roughly 0.76%. The sequenced material came from peripheral blood. The source of these receptors is a man aged 30 to 39 with COVID-19, enrolled during active disease.

The chain links TRBV19 to TRBJ2-1; 12 nucleotides align to TRBD2. J lost 7 bases, V lost 2 bases, and 3 bases had no gene match. Per germline, CDR1 LNHDA and CDR2 SQIVND (reference sequence). This CDR3 region has 15 residues. CDR3 sequence reads: CASSISSGGANEQFF. In nucleotides, the CDR3 is TGTGCCAGTAGTATATCTAGCGGGGGGGCAAATGAGCAGTTCTTC.

This clone was detected once. The rearrangement links TRBV9 to TRBJ1-1; TRBD1 might be the D (6 bases). Germline V gives CDR1 SGDLS, CDR2 YYNGEE. The V and J ends lost 0 bases and 4 bases respectively, with 13 bases between them. The CDR3 contains 15 residues. The CDR3 protein is CASSVEDRRTTEAFF. The CDR3 nucleotides read TGTGCCAGCAGCGTAGAAGACAGGAGGACCACTGAAGCTTTCTTT.

The chain employs TRBV11-2 and TRBJ2-3, with 10 bases matching TRBD2. V lost 5 bases and J lost 5; bases outside the gene matches: 10. Germline V gene sequence: CDR1 SGHAT, CDR2 FQNNGV. The CDR3 totals 16 residues. CDR3 sequence reads: CASSPRTSGRGDTQYF. CDR3 in DNA: TGTGCCAGCAGCCCCCGGACTAGCGGAAGGGGAGATACGCAGTATTTT. Full variable domain (rest looked up from reference TRBV11-2 and TRBJ2-3): EAGVAQSPRYKIIEKRQSVAFWCNPISGHATLYWYQQILGQGPKLLIQFQNNGVVDDSQLPKDRFSAERLKGVDSTLKIQPAKLEDSAVYLCASSPRTSGRGDTQYFGPGTRLTVL.

V usage is TRBV18 and J usage is TRBJ1-1; 9 nucleotides match TRBD1. The germline V gene has CDR1 KGHSH and CDR2 LQKENI. Losses at the gene ends were 2 bases for V and 4 bases for J; bases not matched to a gene: 11. The CDR3 is 17 amino acids. CDR3 bases: TGTGCCAGCTCACCAGGGACAGGGCAAATCGGAGGCACTGAAGCTTTCTTT. Protein sequence: CASSPGTGQIGGTEAFF.

The rearrangement links TRBV9 to TRBJ2-7, with D maybe TRBD2 (5 bases). Trimming left V 3 bases short and J 5 bases short, with 18 bases between. The germline CDR1 and CDR2 sequences are SGDLS and YYNGEE. CDR3 size: 15 residues. The CDR3 sequence is CASSALMAGKNEQYF. The CDR3 coding sequence is TGTGCCAGCAGCGCCTTGATGGCGGGTAAGAACGAGCAGTACTTC. The full variable domain, its missing parts supplied by reference TRBV9 and TRBJ2-7, is DSGVTQTPKHLITATGQRVTLRCSPRSGDLSVYWYQQSLDQGLQFLIQYYNGEERAKGNILERFSAQQFPDLHSELNLSSLELGDSALYFCASSALMAGKNEQYFGPGTRLTVT.

This chain uses TRBV30 with TRBJ1-2; 8 positions agree with TRBD1. The CDR3 extends over 13 amino acids. Germline lookup yields CDR1 GTSNPN and CDR2 SVGIG (reference sequence). The V gene end was trimmed by 4 bases and the J gene end by 8 bases; junction bases not matched to a gene: 9. The CDR3 region is CAWTSRGRWGYTF. DNA of the CDR3: TGTGCCTGGACCTCCAGGGGGCGCTGGGGCTACACCTTC.

This rearrangement joins TRBV10-1 to TRBJ2-7; 9 positions match TRBD1. Germline V gene sequence: CDR1 WNHNN, CDR2 SYGVQD (reference sequence). J gave up 4 bases and V 5 bases, and 3 bases lay outside the gene matches. There are 13 residues in the CDR3. CDR3 sequence: CASSRDREYEQYF. CDR3 nucleotide sequence: TGCGCCAGCAGTCGGGACAGGGAATACGAGCAGTACTTC.

A single count supports this clone. This chain uses TRBV5-6 with TRBJ1-6, with TRBD1 matching 8 bases. CDR1 is SGHDT, CDR2 YYEEEE, per germline. This CDR3 has 14 amino acids. V lost 6 bases and J lost 9; bases outside the gene matches: 8. DNA of the CDR3: TGTGCCAGCACCCGGACAGGGCGAGGTTCACCCCTCCACTTT. Amino acids: CASTRTGRGSPLHF.

This chain uses TRBV12-3 or TRBV12-4 with TRBJ1-2; TRBD1 might be the D (5 bases). Trimming shortened V by 6 bases and J by 9 bases, and 17 bases separated the two germline ends. The CDR3 has 13 amino acids. CDR3 residues: CASRRGGEGSYTF. CDR3 DNA sequence: TGTGCCAGCAGAAGAGGAGGGGAGGGTAGCTACACCTTC.

This chain connects TRBV18 to TRBJ2-3; 9 bases line up with TRBD1. The CDR3 totals 16 residues. V shed 3 bases, J shed 3 bases, and the junction held 7 bases outside the gene matches. CDR1 is KGHSH, CDR2 LQKENI, per germline. The CDR3 reads CASSPPGQGSTDTQYF. DNA for the CDR3: TGTGCCAGCTCACCCCCGGGACAGGGAAGTACAGATACGCAGTATTTT.

The J gene is TRBJ1-3, the V gene TRBV29-1; weak D call: TRBD1 (6 bases). V gave up 2 bases and J gave up 7 bases, with 15 bases separating them. The germline CDR1 and CDR2 sequences are SQVTM and ANQGSEA. The CDR3 runs 14 residues. CDR3 DNA sequence: TGCAGCGTTGAAAAAAACAGGGTTGGGAACACCATATATTTT. Amino acid sequence: CSVEKNRVGNTIYF.

The chain employs TRBV7-3 and TRBJ1-2, with 7 nucleotides matching TRBD1. V lost 6 bases, J lost 0 bases, and 4 bases stayed unmatched. The CDR3 is made up of 14 amino acids. The germline CDR1 and CDR2 sequences are SGHTA and FQGTGA. CDR3 sequence reads: CASRPGGTNYGYTF. The CDR3 nucleotides read TGTGCCAGCAGACCAGGGGGGACTAACTATGGCTACACCTTC.

The rearrangement links TRBV2 to TRBJ2-1; 7 bases are shared with TRBD2. V was clipped by 2 bases and J by 1 base; unmatched bases: 8. CDR1 SNHLY and CDR2 FYNNEI come from the germline V gene. This CDR3 is built from 17 residues. The CDR3 here is CASSEWGGTDSYNEQFF. DNA for the CDR3: TGTGCCAGCAGTGAATGGGGGGGGACGGATTCCTACAATGAGCAGTTCTTC.

This sequence joins TRBV7-6 and TRBJ2-7; 7 nucleotides align to TRBD2. This CDR3 has 15 amino acids. V dropped 4 bases and J dropped 2; count of bases not matched to a gene: 8. Germline CDR1 reads SGHVS; CDR2 reads FNYEAQ. CDR3 nucleotide sequence: TGTGCCAGCAGCTCAGGGAGACTAGCCGCCTACGAGCAGTACTTC. Translating it yields CASSSGRLAAYEQYF.